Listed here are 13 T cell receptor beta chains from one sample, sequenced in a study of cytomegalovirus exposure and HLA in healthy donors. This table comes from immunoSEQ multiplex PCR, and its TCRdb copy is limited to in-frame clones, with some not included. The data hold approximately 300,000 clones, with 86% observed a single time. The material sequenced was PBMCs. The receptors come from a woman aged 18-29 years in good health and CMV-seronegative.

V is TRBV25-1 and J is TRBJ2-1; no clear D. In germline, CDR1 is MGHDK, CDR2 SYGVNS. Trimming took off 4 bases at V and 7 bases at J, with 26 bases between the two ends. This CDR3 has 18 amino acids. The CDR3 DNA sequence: TGTGCCAGCAGTGCTGAACTCTCCACCCTAAATTTTGGTAATGAGCAGTTCTTC. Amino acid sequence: CASSAELSTLNFGNEQFF.

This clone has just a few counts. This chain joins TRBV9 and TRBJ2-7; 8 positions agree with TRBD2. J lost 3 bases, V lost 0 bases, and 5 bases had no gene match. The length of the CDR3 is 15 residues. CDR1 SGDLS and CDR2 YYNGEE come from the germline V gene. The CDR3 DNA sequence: TGTGCCAGCAGCGTAGCGGGGCGGGAGGACTACGAGCAGTACTTC. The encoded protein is CASSVAGREDYEQYF.

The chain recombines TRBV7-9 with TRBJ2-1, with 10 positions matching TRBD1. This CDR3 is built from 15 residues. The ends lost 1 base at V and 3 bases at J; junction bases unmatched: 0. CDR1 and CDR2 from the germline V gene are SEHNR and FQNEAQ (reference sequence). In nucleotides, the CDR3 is TGTGCCAGCAGCTTAGGGGACAGGGGCTACAATGAGCAGTTCTTC. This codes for CASSLGDRGYNEQFF.

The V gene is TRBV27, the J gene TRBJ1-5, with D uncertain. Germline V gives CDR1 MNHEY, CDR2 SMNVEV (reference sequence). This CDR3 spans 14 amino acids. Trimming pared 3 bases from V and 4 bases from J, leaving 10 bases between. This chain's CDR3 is CASSLGGWNQPQHF. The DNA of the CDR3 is TGTGCCAGCAGTTTGGGAGGTTGGAATCAGCCCCAGCATTTT.

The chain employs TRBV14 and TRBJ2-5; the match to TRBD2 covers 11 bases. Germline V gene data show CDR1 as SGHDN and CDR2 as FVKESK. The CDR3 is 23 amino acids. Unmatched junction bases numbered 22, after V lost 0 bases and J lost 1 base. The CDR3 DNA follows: TGTGCCAGCAGCCAAGACAGTGTAGCGGGAGGGCCCCGTTTCTACGTCGCCCAAGAGACCCAGTACTTC. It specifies CASSQDSVAGGPRFYVAQETQYF. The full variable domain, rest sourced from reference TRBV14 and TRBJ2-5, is EAGVTQFPSHSVIEKGQTVTLRCDPISGHDNLYWYRRVMGKEIKFLLHFVKESKQDESGMPNNRFLAERTGGTYSTLKVQPAELEDSGVYFCASSQDSVAGGPRFYVAQETQYFGPGTRLLVL.

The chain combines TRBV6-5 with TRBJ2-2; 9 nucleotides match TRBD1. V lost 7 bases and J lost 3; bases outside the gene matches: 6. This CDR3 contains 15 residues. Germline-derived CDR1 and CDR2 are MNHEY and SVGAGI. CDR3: CASIRQGDDTGELFF. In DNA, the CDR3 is TGTGCCAGCATTCGACAGGGGGACGACACCGGGGAGCTGTTTTTT.

The CDR3 protein is CASSSGQNYEQYF. DNA of the CDR3: TGCGCCAGCAGCTCGGGACAGAACTACGAGCAGTACTTC. The J gene is TRBJ2-7, the V gene TRBV5-1; 7 nucleotides match TRBD1. The V segment lost 3 bases and the J segment 3 bases; nucleotides outside the gene matches: 3. CDR3 length: 13 amino acids. From germline, CDR1 is SGHRS and CDR2 YFSETQ.

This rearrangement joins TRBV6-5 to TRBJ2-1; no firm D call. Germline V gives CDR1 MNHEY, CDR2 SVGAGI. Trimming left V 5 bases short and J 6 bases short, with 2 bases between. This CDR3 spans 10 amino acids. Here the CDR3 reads CASSRNEQFF. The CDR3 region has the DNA TGTGCCAGCAGTCGCAATGAGCAGTTCTTC.

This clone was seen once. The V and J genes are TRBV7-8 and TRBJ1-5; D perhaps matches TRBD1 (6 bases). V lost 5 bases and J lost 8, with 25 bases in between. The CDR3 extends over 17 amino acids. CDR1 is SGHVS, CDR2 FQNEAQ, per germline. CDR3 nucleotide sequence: TGTGCCAGCAGCGTCGGGTCGTCAGGGGCACTCGGAAAGCCCCAGCATTTT. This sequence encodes CASSVGSSGALGKPQHF.

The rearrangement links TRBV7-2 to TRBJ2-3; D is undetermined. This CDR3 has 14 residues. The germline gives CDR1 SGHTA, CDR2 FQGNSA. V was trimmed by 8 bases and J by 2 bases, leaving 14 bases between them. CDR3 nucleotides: TGTGCCAGCCGGTTCCGGGTAACCACAGATACGCAGTATTTT. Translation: CASRFRVTTDTQYF.

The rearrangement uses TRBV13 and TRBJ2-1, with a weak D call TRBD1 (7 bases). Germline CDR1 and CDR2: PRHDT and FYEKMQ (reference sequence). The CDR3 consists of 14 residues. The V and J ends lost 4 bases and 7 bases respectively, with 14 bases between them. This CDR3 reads CASSSQGGQNEQFF. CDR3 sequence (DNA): TGTGCCAGCAGCTCTCAGGGGGGCCAGAATGAGCAGTTCTTC.

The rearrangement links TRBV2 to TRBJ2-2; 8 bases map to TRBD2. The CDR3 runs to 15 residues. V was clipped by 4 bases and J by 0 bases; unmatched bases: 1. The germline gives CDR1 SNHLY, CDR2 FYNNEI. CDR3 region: CASSGLASNTGELFF. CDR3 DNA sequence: TGTGCCAGCAGTGGACTAGCGTCGAACACCGGGGAGCTGTTTTTT.

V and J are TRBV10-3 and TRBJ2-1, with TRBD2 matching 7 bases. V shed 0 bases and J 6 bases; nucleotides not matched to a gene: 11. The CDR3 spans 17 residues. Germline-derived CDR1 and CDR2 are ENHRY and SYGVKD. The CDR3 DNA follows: TGTGCCATCAGTGAGTCATTGTCGGGAGGATCCGGCAATGAGCAGTTCTTC. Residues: CAISESLSGGSGNEQFF.